What follows are 28 T cell receptor beta chains derived from one specimen sequenced in a study of CD8+CD57+ T cells in acquired aplastic anemia. CD8+CD57+ cell expansion had been shown by flow cytometry in patients chosen for sequencing. The study profiled TCR beta VDJ and CDR3 using genomic DNA as template. In TCRdb, the reads were re-called with MiXCR into one record per CDR3 protein. The sample yields some 180,000 distinct CDR3 sequences, about 60% seen once. The specimen was sorted CD4+, CD8+, or CD8+CD57+ T cells (not recorded which) from PBMCs. The receptors stem from a human donor with aplastic anemia.

This chain links TRBV6-6 with TRBJ2-7; the D gene is possibly TRBD2 (5 bases). In germline, CDR1 is MNHNY, CDR2 SVGAGI (reference sequence). V lost 10 bases to trimming and J lost 2 bases, with 12 bases between them. This CDR3 has 12 residues. CDR3 in amino acids: CATRRSTYEQYF. CDR3 nucleotides: TGTGCCACCCGGAGGAGTACCTACGAGCAGTACTTC.

The V call is TRBV7-9, the J call TRBJ1-2; TRBD1 might be the D (5 bases). Germline assignment: CDR1 SEHNR and CDR2 FQNEAQ (reference sequence). V was clipped by 5 bases and J by 7 bases, with 20 bases between them. The CDR3 loop spans 15 amino acids. The CDR3 DNA reads as TGTGCCAGCAGCATCTGGGACTCCCCCCAGAGTGGCTACACCTTC. This sequence encodes CASSIWDSPQSGYTF.

Many counts were recorded for this clonotype. This sequence joins TRBV29-1 and TRBJ2-7; a weak D match, TRBD1 (6 bases). Germline loops: CDR1 SQVTM, CDR2 ANQGSEA. The CDR3 is 13 residues long. The V end was cut by 8 bases, the J end by 1 base, with 15 bases between. The CDR3 here is CSIRTDHSYEQYF. In DNA form, the CDR3 reads TGCAGCATACGGACAGATCATTCCTACGAGCAGTACTTC.

On this clonotype itself: The junction differs from germline at one of its ends, possibly a read error. CDR3 DNA: TGTGCCAGTAGTATCGGGGTAGCGGGAGAAGTAGGCTTC. Translation gives CASSIGVAGEVGF. This rearrangement joins TRBV19 to TRBJ2-7, with 9 bases that match TRBD2. Germline V gene data show CDR1 as LNHDA and CDR2 as SQIVND (reference sequence). The length of the CDR3 is 13 residues.

This chain links TRBV19 with TRBJ1-6, with 8 bases fitting TRBD1. V was clipped by 5 bases and J by 7 bases; unmatched bases: 4. CDR3 size: 14 residues. Germline-derived CDR1 and CDR2 are LNHDA and SQIVND (reference sequence). The CDR3 sequence: CASSVQGGNSPLHF. As DNA, the CDR3 is TGTGCCAGTAGTGTACAGGGGGGAAATTCACCCCTCCACTTT.

The chain uses TRBV2 and TRBJ1-2; D uncertain. This CDR3 has 16 amino acids. Germline-derived CDR1 and CDR2 are SNHLY and FYNNEI. The V end lost 3 bases, the J end lost 4 bases, and 18 bases lay between the germline ends. CDR3: CASSDTSGQDRYGYTF. The CDR3, as DNA: TGTGCCAGCAGTGATACATCGGGCCAGGATCGCTATGGCTACACCTTC.

This clonotype came up a few times. The chain employs TRBV15 and TRBJ2-7; D possibly corresponds to TRBD2 (5 bases). Between the trimmed V and J ends, which lost 5 bases and 0 bases, there was a span of 17 bases. This CDR3 contains 16 residues. Germline assignment: CDR1 LNHNV and CDR2 YYDKDF (reference sequence). The CDR3 bases are TGTGCCACCAGCGCTACTCGGCTCACTAGCTCCTACGAGCAGTACTTC. Encoded protein: CATSATRLTSSYEQYF.

V is TRBV18 and J is TRBJ2-7; no clear D gene. The CDR3 loop spans 13 amino acids. Germline V gene sequence: CDR1 KGHSH, CDR2 LQKENI. V lost 6 bases, J lost 2 bases, and 11 bases lay in between. The CDR3: CASSQTSTYEQYF. The CDR3 DNA follows: TGTGCCAGCTCGCAGACAAGTACCTACGAGCAGTACTTC. Complete variable domain (other parts from reference TRBV18 and TRBJ2-7): NAGVMQNPRHLVRRRGQEARLRCSPMKGHSHVYWYRQLPEEGLKFMVYLQKENIIDESGMPKERFSAEFPKEGPSILRIQQVVRGDSAAYFCASSQTSTYEQYFGPGTRLTVT.

Written as DNA, the CDR3 is TGTGCCACCAGCAGTGGCGGGACGGAGGGGTGGGGTGGCTACACCTTC. Translating gives CATSSGGTEGWGGYTF. The rearrangement uses TRBV15 and TRBJ1-2, with D maybe TRBD1 (5 bases). The germline V gene encodes CDR1 LNHNV and CDR2 YYDKDF (reference sequence). The CDR3 is made up of 16 amino acids. V was clipped by 3 bases and J by 7 bases, with 21 bases between them.

The V gene is TRBV19, the J gene TRBJ1-2; D gene ambiguous. The CDR3 consists of 12 residues. Trimming stripped 2 bases from V and 5 bases from J, with 6 bases between. From germline, CDR1 is LNHDA and CDR2 SQIVND (reference sequence). The CDR3 reads CASSIRGYGYTF. The CDR3 coding sequence is TGTGCCAGTAGTATAAGAGGGTATGGCTACACCTTC.

This clonotype was seen only a few times. The chain is built from TRBV9 and TRBJ2-7; the D is unclear. Trimming left V 0 bases short and J 0 bases short, with 7 bases between. Germline V gene sequence: CDR1 SGDLS, CDR2 YYNGEE. The CDR3 totals 14 residues. The DNA of the CDR3 is TGTGCCAGCAGCGTAGCGCAGAGCTCCTACGAGCAGTACTTC. Translating gives CASSVAQSSYEQYF.

This clonotype appeared a single time. V usage is TRBV10-3 and J usage is TRBJ2-7; either TRBD1 or TRBD2 may supply D (6 bases each). Germline values: CDR1 ENHRY, CDR2 SYGVKD. V lost 0 bases to trimming and J lost 2 bases, with 11 bases between them. This CDR3 contains 15 residues. In nucleotides, the CDR3 is TGTGCCATCAGTGAGTCGAACAGGGAGGCCTACGAGCAGTACTTC. Translated, it gives CAISESNREAYEQYF.

The chain couples TRBV19 to TRBJ1-6; maybe TRBD1 (6 bases). The CDR3 length is 14 residues. Germline CDR1 reads LNHDA; CDR2 reads SQIVND (reference sequence). Trimming stripped 3 bases from V and 8 bases from J, with 11 bases between. Here the CDR3 DNA reads TGTGCCAGTAGTATTGCGGGGGGCGATTCACCCCTCCACTTT. This codes for CASSIAGGDSPLHF.

This chain uses TRBV6-4 with TRBJ2-7; 10 bases agree with TRBD2. The CDR3 has 15 amino acids. Germline V gene lookup returns CDR1 MRHNA and CDR2 SNTAGT. J was trimmed by 5 bases and V by 4 bases; bases with no gene match: 8. The CDR3 DNA sequence: TGTGCCAGCAGTGCAGCTCTAGCGGGAGTCGACGAGCAGTACTTC. It encodes CASSAALAGVDEQYF.

The CDR3 DNA reads as TGTGCCAGCAGCTTAGAGGCCGGGACAGCTGGCGAGCAGTACTTC. Translated: CASSLEAGTAGEQYF. V usage is TRBV7-6 and J usage is TRBJ2-7; 7 bases match TRBD1. CDR1 SGHVS and CDR2 FNYEAQ come from the germline V gene. Losses at the gene ends were 1 base for V and 6 bases for J; bases not matched to a gene: 9. This CDR3 is 15 amino acids long.

The chain employs TRBV5-6 and TRBJ1-1; tentative D call: TRBD1 (6 bases). Trimming removed 0 bases at V and 1 base at J, with 10 bases between. CDR3 size: 15 residues. The germline V gene encodes CDR1 SGHDT and CDR2 YYEEEE. The DNA of the CDR3 is TGTGCCAGCAGCTTGGTTACAGGGCAGAACACTGAAGCTTTCTTT. Translated, it gives CASSLVTGQNTEAFF.

The chain links TRBV4-1 to TRBJ2-4; a possible D gene is TRBD2 (6 bases). This CDR3 is 16 amino acids long. The V and J ends lost 2 bases and 0 bases respectively, with 11 bases between them. Germline CDR1 MGHRA, CDR2 YSYEKL. The CDR3: CASSQKPGLAKNIQYF. Here the CDR3 DNA reads TGCGCCAGCAGCCAAAAGCCGGGACTAGCCAAAAACATTCAGTACTTC.

The chain carries TRBV4-3 and TRBJ1-2, with D tentatively TRBD1 (5 bases). V was shortened by 1 base and J by 6 bases, with 9 bases between the two germline ends. The V gene's germline CDR1 is LGHNA and CDR2 YSLEER. The CDR3 covers 13 residues. The CDR3 loop is CASSQAGVDGYTF. CDR3 in DNA: TGCGCCAGCAGCCAAGCGGGGGTGGATGGCTACACCTTC.

This chain connects TRBV2 to TRBJ2-7; D is unclear. Trimming stripped 6 bases from V and 3 bases from J, with 9 bases between. The CDR3 runs to 12 residues. Germline V CDR1 and CDR2: SNHLY, FYNNEI. In DNA form, the CDR3 reads TGTGCCAGCAGGGGTAGGGACTACGAGCAGTACTTC. Its protein is CASRGRDYEQYF.

This clonotype has a handful of counts. The chain carries TRBV20-1 and TRBJ2-6; D may be TRBD1 (5 bases). Germline lookup yields CDR1 DFQATT and CDR2 SNEGSKA (reference sequence). CDR3 length: 14 residues. Trimming took 4 bases from V and 0 from J, leaving 7 bases between them. The CDR3 loop is CSAITGSGANVLTF. The CDR3 region has the DNA TGCAGTGCTATTACAGGCTCTGGGGCCAACGTCCTGACTTTC.

The chain employs TRBV19 and TRBJ2-2; D remains ambiguous. Germline V CDR1 and CDR2: LNHDA, SQIVND (reference sequence). This CDR3 has 12 amino acids. V shed 5 bases and J shed 5 bases, with 6 bases lying between them. CDR3 in amino acids: CASSPQTGELFF. The CDR3 DNA reads as TGTGCCAGTAGTCCTCAGACCGGGGAGCTGTTTTTT.

The rearrangement links TRBV20-1 to TRBJ2-7; D might be TRBD1 (6 bases). Trimming took 2 bases from V and 5 from J, leaving 16 bases between them. This CDR3 spans 14 amino acids. The germline V gene encodes CDR1 DFQATT and CDR2 SNEGSKA (reference sequence). The CDR3 loop reads CSARRVGAVNEQYF. For the CDR3, the DNA is TGCAGTGCTAGACGCGTGGGGGCTGTCAACGAGCAGTACTTC.

The chain employs TRBV20-1 and TRBJ1-3; tentative D call: TRBD1 (5 bases). The V end lost 5 bases, the J end lost 3 bases, and 17 bases lay between the germline ends. CDR1 and CDR2 (germline): DFQATT, SNEGSKA (reference sequence). CDR3 length equals 15 residues. CDR3 sequence reads: CSAGMNRGGGNTIYF. CDR3 in DNA: TGCAGTGCTGGGATGAATAGGGGAGGTGGAAACACCATATATTTT.

The genes are TRBV2 and TRBJ1-1, with 7 bases identical to TRBD1. Germline loops: CDR1 SNHLY, CDR2 FYNNEI. This CDR3 has 15 residues. Trimming took 2 bases from V and 11 from J; bases not matched to a gene: 14. CDR3 DNA sequence: TGTGCCAGCAGTGAAACCGGGACAGAGAGTGAAGGGGCTTTCTTT. Its protein product is CASSETGTESEGAFF.

V gene TRBV24-1 combines with J gene TRBJ2-1, with TRBD1 matching 8 bases. Germline-derived CDR1 and CDR2 are KGHDR and SFDVKD. Losses at the gene ends were 4 bases for V and 2 bases for J; bases not matched to a gene: 6. This CDR3 spans 16 amino acids. The CDR3 DNA follows: TGTGCCACCAGTGACACCGGACAGGGCCCCTACAATGAGCAGTTCTTC. Translated, it gives CATSDTGQGPYNEQFF.

This clonotype was seen a single time. This chain links TRBV7-3 with TRBJ1-1; tentatively, D is TRBD1 (6 bases). Germline V CDR1 and CDR2: SGHTA, FQGTGA. CDR3 length equals 13 residues. V lost 4 bases and J 5 bases, leaving 11 bases between the germline ends. CDR3 sequence reads: CASSSKGGTEAFF. The CDR3 bases are TGTGCCAGCAGCTCGAAGGGGGGAACTGAAGCTTTCTTT.

To note about this clonotype: At one of its ends the junction is not consistent with the germline gene, which may arise from a read error. The CDR3 DNA is TGTGCTAGCAGCTTATACCGGCAAGAGACCCAGTACTTC. Protein: CASSLYRQETQYF. The rearrangement links TRBV7-7 to TRBJ2-5; no clear D gene. In germline, CDR1 is SSHAT, CDR2 FNYEAQ (reference sequence). This CDR3 contains 13 residues.

This chain joins TRBV19 and TRBJ2-7; no definite D call. V was shortened by 6 bases and J by 2 bases, with 17 bases between the two germline ends. From germline, CDR1 is LNHDA and CDR2 SQIVND (reference sequence). The CDR3 spans 15 residues. Here the CDR3 DNA reads TGTGCCAGTAGGGTCGCTTCGGGCGTACCCTACGAGCAGTACTTC. It codes for CASRVASGVPYEQYF.